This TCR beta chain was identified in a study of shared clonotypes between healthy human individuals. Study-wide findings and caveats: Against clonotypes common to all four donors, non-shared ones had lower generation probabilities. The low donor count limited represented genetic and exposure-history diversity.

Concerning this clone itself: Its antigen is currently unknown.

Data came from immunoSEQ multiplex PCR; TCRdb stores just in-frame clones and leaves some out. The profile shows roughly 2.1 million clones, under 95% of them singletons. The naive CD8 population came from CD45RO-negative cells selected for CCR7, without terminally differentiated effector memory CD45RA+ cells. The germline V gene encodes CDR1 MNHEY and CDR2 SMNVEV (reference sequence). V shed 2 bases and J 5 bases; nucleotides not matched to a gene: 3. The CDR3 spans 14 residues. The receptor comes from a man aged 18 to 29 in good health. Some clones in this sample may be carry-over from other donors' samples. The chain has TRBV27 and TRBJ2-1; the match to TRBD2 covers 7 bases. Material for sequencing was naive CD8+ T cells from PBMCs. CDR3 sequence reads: CASSLVGGNNEQFF. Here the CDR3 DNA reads TGTGCCAGCAGTTTAGTGGGAGGGAACAATGAGCAGTTCTTC.